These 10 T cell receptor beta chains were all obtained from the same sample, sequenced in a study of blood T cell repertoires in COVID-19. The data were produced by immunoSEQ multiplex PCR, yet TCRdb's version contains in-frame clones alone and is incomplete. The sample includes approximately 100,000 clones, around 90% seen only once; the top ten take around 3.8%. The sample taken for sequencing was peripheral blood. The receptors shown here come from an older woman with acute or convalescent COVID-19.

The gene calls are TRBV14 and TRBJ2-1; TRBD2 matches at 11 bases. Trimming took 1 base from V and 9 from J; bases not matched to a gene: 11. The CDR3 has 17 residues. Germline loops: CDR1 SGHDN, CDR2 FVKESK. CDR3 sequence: CASSQVSGSGRATEQFF. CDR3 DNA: TGTGCCAGCAGCCAAGTGTCCGGTAGCGGGAGGGCCACTGAGCAGTTCTTC.

The CDR3 here is CASLKRRSYNEQFF. CDR3 sequence (DNA): TGTGCCAGCCTTAAACGGAGGTCCTACAATGAGCAGTTCTTC. The rearrangement joins TRBV28 to TRBJ2-1; D may be TRBD2 (5 bases). There are 14 residues in the CDR3. Trimming cost V 8 bases and J 1 base, with 12 bases left between them. Germline loops: CDR1 MDHEN, CDR2 SYDVKM.

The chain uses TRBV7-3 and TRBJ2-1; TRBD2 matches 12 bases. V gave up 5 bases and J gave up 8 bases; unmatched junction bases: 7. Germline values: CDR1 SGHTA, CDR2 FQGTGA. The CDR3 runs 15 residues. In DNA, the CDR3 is TGTGCCAGCAGCCTCGGACTAGCGGGATTCTATGAGCAGTTCTTC. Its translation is CASSLGLAGFYEQFF.

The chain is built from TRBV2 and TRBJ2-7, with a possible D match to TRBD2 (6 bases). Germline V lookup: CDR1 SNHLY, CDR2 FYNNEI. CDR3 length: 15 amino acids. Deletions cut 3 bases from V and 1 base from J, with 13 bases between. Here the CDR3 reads CASSEGLRVSYEQYF. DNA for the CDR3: TGTGCCAGCAGTGAGGGACTCAGGGTTTCCTACGAGCAGTACTTC.

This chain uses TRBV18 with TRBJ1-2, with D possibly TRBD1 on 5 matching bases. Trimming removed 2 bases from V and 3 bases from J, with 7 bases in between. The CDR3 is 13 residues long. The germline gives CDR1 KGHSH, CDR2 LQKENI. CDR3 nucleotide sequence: TGTGCCAGCTCACCAGGGGCGGACTATGGCTACACCTTC. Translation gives CASSPGADYGYTF.

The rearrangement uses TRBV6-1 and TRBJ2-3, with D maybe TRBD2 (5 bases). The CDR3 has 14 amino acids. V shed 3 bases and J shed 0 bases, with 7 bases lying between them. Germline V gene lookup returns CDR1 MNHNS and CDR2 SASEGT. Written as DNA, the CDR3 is TGTGCCAGCAGTGAGCGGGCCAGCACAGATACGCAGTATTTT. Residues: CASSERASTDTQYF.

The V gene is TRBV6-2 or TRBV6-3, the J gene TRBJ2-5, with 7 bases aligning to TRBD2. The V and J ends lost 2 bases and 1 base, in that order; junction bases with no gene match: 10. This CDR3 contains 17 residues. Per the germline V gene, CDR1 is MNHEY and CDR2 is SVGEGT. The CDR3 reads CASSYPTSSGPQETQYF. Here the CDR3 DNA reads TGTGCCAGCAGTTACCCAACATCTAGCGGACCCCAAGAGACCCAGTACTTC.

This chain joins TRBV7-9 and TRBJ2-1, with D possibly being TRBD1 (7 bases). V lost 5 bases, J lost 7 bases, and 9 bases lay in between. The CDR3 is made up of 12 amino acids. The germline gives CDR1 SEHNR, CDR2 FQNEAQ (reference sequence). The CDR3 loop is CASSPGGNEQFF. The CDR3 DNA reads TGTGCCAGCAGCCCAGGGGGGAATGAGCAGTTCTTC.

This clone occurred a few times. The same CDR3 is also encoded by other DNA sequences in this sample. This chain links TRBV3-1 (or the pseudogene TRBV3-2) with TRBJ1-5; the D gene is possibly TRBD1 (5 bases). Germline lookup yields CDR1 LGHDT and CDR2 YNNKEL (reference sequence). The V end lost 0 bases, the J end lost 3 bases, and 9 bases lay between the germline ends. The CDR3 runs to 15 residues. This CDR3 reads CASSQEGGSNQPQHF. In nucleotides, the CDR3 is TGTGCCAGCAGCCAAGAGGGGGGATCCAATCAGCCCCAGCATTTT.

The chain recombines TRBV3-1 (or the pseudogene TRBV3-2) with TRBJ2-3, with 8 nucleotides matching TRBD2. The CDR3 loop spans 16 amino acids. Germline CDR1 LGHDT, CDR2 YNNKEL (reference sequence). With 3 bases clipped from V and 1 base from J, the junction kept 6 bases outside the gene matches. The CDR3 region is CASSHPPGLGTDTQYF. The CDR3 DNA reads TGTGCCAGCAGCCACCCTCCGGGACTAGGCACAGATACGCAGTATTTT.